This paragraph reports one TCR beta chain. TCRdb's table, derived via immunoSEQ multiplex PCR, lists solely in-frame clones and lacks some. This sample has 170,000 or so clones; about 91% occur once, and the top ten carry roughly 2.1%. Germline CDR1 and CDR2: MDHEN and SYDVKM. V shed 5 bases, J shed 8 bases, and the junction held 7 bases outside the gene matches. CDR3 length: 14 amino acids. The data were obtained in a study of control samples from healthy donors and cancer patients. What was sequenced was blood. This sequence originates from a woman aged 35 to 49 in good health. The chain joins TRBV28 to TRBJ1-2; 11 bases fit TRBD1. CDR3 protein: CASSPGQGAFGYTF. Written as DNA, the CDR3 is TGTGCCAGCAGTCCTGGACAGGGGGCTTTCGGCTACACCTTC.